This T cell receptor beta chain was observed in a study of preoperative IRX-2 immunotherapy in early breast cancer. Treatment specified: preoperative locoregional IRX-2 cytokine immunotherapy. This phase Ib study tested locoregional IRX-2 cytokine immunotherapy given before surgery. The table came from immunoSEQ multiplex PCR; TCRdb's copy has only in-frame clones and leaves some out. Of about 3,400 clones in the sample, 60% to 80% are singletons; the top ten hold around 7%. Sequencing was performed on tumor tissue, taken after IRX-2 immunotherapy. The TCR was taken from a human donor with breast cancer.

CDR3 bases: TGTGCCAGCAGCCAGCGCCCAACGGGGAATTCACCCCTCCACTTT. Encoded protein: CASSQRPTGNSPLHF. The chain links TRBV11-3 to TRBJ1-6; D call uncertain. There are 15 residues in the CDR3. CDR1 SGHNT and CDR2 YENEEA come from the germline V gene. With 5 bases removed from V and 7 bases from J, the gap between germline ends came to 15 bases.